This T cell receptor (beta chain) was sequenced in a study of human T cells and chemical hapten exposure. Time point of the sample: patch test 2, 6 weeks after DPC sensitization. Treatment indicated: therapeutic diphenylcyclopropenone sensitization with weekly scalp DPC. Each CDR3 protein is one row after TCRdb ran MiXCR on the RACE reads. The sample comprises over 85,000 distinct CDR3 sequences, roughly a tenth of which are singletons, and just over 2% rests with the top ten. Germline V CDR1 and CDR2: SGDLS, YYNGEE. After removal of 4 bases from V and 0 bases from J, the junction contained 7 bases not matched to a gene. CDR3 size: 16 residues.

This sequence joins TRBV9 and TRBJ2-1; 7 bases match TRBD1. The receptor was derived from a woman in her forties with alopecia areata. Some clones in this sample may be carry-over from other donors' samples. Sample: whole blood, taken in connection with sensitization to the hapten diphenylcyclopropenone (DPC). As DNA, the CDR3 is TGTGCCAGCAGCCTAGGACAGGAGAGCTCCTACAATGAGCAGTTCTTC. Encoded protein: CASSLGQESSYNEQFF.